This T cell receptor (beta chain) emerged from a study of early T cells in non-severe SARS-CoV-2 infection. On the study more broadly: Sequencing of unsorted whole blood was done on bulk RNA, leaving chains unpaired.

As part of library construction, unique molecular identifiers were attached to individual cDNA molecules. TCRdb processed the 5' RACE reads anew with MiXCR; each CDR3 protein has one entry. The sample carries around 72,000 distinct CDR3 sequences, over 9% recorded once. A note on this clonotype: Antigen: not known.

Study-wide results and caveats: Sequences matched to VDJdb favored anti-spike CD8 responses, while private and CD4 specificities were missed.

There are 15 residues in the CDR3. The germline V gene has CDR1 LNHDA and CDR2 SQIVND (reference sequence). After removal of 6 bases from V and 6 bases from J, the junction contained 6 bases not matched to a gene. V and J are TRBV19 and TRBJ2-1; 12 bases fit TRBD2. Sequencing was performed on whole blood, taken at baseline. The source is an adult who was a healthcare worker with PCR-confirmed SARS-CoV-2 infection or an uninfected control (not recorded which). The CDR3 bases are TGTGCCAGTAGCCGCACTAGCGGGGGGCCCAATGAGCAGTTCTTC. Encoded protein: CASSRTSGGPNEQFF. The full variable domain, completed using reference TRBV19 and TRBJ2-1, is DGGITQSPKYLFRKEGQNVTLSCEQNLNHDAMYWYRQDPGQGLRLIYYSQIVNDFQKGDIAEGYSVSREKKESFPLTVTSAQKNPTAFYLCASSRTSGGPNEQFFGPGTRLTVL.